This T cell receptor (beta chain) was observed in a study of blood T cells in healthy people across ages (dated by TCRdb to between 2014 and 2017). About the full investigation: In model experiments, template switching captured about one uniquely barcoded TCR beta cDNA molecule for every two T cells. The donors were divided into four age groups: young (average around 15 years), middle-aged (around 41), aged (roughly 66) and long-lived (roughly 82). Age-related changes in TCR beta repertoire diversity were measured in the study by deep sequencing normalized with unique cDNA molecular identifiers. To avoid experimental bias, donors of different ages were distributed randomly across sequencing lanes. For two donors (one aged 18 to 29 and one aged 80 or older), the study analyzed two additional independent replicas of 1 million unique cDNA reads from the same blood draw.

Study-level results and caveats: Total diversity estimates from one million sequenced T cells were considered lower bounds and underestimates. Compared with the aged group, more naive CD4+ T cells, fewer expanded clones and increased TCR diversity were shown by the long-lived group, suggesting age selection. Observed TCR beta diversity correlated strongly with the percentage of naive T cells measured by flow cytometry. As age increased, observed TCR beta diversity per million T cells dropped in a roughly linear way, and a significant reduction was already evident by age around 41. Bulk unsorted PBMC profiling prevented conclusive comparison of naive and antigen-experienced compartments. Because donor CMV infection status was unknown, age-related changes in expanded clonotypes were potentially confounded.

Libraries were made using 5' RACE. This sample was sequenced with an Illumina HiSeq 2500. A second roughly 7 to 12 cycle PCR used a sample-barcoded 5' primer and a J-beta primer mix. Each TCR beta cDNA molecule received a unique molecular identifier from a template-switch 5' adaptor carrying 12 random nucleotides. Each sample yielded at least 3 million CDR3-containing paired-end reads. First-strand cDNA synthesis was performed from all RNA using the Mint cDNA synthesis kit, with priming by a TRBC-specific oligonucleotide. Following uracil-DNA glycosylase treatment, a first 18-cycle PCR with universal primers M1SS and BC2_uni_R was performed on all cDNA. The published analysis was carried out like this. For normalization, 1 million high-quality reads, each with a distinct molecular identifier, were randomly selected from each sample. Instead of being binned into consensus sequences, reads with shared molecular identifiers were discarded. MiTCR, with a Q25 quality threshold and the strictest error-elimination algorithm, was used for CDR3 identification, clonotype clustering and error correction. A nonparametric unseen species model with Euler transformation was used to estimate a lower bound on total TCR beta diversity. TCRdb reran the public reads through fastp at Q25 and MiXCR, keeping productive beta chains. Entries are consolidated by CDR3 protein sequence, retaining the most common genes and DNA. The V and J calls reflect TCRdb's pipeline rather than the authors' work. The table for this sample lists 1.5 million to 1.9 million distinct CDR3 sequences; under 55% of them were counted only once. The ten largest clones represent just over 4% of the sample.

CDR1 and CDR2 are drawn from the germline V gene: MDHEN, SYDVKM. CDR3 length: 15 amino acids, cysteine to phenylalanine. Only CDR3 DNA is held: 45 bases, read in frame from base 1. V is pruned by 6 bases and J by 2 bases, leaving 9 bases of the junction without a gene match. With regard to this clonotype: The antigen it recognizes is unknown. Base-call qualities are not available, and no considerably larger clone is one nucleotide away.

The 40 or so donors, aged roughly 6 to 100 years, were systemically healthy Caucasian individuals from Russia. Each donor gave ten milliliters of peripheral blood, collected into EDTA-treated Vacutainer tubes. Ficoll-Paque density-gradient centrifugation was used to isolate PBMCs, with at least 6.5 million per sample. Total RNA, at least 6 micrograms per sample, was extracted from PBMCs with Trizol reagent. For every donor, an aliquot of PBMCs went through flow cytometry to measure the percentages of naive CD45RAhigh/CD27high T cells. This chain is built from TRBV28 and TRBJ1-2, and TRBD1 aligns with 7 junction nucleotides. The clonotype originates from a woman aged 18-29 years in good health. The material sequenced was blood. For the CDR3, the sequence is CASSSQGVPNYGYTF. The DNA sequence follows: TGTGCCAGCAGCTCCCAGGGGGTCCCCAACTATGGCTACACCTTC.